This T cell receptor beta chain was found in a study of radiotherapy plus CTLA-4 blockade in lung cancer. Broader study findings: How blood T cell clones changed early, along with interferon-beta, reportedly forecast response best.

Each patient with chemo-refractory metastatic non-small-cell lung cancer was treated with focal radiation plus CTLA-4 blockade using ipilimumab. V gave up 1 base and J gave up 0 bases; unmatched junction bases: 2. The V gene's germline CDR1 is SNHLY and CDR2 FYNNEI. There are 15 residues in the CDR3. Note on this clone: The antigen is unknown.

The assay was immunoSEQ multiplex PCR, and TCRdb's table has in-frame clones only and misses some. The table lists 50,000 to 65,000 clones, over 70% of them singletons. The sequence derives from a human donor with non-small cell lung cancer who had a partial response to radiotherapy plus ipilimumab. Here the sequenced sample was peripheral blood, taken from a patient treated with radiotherapy plus ipilimumab. This chain connects TRBV2 to TRBJ1-2; 7 bases line up with TRBD1. CDR3 loop: CASSEVGTANYGYTF. CDR3 in DNA: TGTGCCAGCAGTGAAGTGGGGACAGCTAACTATGGCTACACCTTC.